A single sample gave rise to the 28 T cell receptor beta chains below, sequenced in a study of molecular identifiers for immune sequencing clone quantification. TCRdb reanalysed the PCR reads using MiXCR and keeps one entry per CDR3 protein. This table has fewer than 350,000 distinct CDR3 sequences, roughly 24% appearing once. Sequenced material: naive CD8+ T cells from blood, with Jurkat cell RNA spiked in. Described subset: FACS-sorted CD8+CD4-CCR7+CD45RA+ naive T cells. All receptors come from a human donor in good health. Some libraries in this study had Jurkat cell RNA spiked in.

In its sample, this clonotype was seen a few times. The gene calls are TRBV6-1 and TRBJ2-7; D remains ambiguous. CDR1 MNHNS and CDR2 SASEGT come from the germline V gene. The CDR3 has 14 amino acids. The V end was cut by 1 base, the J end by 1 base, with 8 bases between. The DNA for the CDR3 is TGTGCCAGCAGTGAAGATTCATTTTCCTACGAGCAGTACTTC. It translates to CASSEDSFSYEQYF.

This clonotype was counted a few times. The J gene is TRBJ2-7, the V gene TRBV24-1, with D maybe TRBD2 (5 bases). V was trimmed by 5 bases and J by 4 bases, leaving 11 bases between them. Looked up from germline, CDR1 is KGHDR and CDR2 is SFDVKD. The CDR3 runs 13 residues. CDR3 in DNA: TGTGCCACCAGTGCCCAGGACTGGTACGAGCAGTACTTC. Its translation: CATSAQDWYEQYF.

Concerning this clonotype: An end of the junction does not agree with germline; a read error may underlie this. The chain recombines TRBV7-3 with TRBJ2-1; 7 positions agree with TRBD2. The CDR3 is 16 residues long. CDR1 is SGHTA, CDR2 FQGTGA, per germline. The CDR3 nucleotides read TGTGCCAGCAGCTCCCTCAGCGGGGTCTCCTACAATAAGCAGTTCTTC. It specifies CASSSLSGVSYNKQFF.

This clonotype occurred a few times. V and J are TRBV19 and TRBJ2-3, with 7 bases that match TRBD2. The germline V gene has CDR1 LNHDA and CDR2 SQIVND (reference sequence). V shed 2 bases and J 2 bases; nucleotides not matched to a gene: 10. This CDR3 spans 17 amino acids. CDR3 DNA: TGTGCCAGTAGTATACTTCCCAGCGGGGTCATCACAGATACGCAGTATTTT. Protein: CASSILPSGVITDTQYF.

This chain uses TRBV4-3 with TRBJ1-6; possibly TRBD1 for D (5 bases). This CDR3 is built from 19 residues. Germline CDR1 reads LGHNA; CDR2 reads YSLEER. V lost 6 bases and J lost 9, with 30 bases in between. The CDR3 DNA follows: TGCGCCAGCAGTCGACTCACGACGACCAGCGGGACGGCCGGTTCACCCCTCCACTTT. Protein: CASSRLTTTSGTAGSPLHF.

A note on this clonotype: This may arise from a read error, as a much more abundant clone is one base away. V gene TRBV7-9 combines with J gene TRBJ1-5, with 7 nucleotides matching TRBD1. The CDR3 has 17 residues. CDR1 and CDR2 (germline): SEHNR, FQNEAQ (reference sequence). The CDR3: CAGSFSGQGVSNQPQHF. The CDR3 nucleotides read TGTGCCGGCAGCTTCAGCGGGCAGGGGGTCAGCAATCAGCCCCAGCATTTT.

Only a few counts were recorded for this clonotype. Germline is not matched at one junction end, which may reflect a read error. The CDR3 DNA sequence: TGTGCCACCAGTGATCCGGGACTCAACTACGATGAGCAGTTCTTC. Its translation is CATSDPGLNYDEQFF. V gene TRBV24-1 combines with J gene TRBJ2-1, with D possibly being TRBD2 (6 bases). Germline V gives CDR1 KGHDR, CDR2 SFDVKD. This CDR3 is built from 15 residues.

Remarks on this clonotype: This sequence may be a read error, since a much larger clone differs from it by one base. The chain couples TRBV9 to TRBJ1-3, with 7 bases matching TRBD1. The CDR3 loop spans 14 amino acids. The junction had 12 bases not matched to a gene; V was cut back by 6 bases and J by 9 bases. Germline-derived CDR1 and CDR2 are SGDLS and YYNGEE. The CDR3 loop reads CASNRQGGRSTIYF. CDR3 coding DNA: TGTGCCAGCAATCGACAGGGTGGTCGAAGCACCATATATTTT.

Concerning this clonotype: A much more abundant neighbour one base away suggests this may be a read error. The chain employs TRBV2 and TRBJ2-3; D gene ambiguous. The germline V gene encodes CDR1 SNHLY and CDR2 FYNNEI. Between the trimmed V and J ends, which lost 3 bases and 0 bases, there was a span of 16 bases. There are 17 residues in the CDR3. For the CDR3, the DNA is TGTGCCAGCAGTGATGATGTCCGTCCCTCTAGCACAGATACGCAGTATTTT. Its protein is CASSDDVRPSSTDTQYF.

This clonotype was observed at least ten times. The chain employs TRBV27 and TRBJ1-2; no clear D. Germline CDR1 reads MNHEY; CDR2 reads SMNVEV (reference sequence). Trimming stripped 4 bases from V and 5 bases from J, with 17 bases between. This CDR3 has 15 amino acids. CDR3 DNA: TGTGCCAGCAGTTGGGGTAAAGGGTCACGATATGGCTACACCTTC. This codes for CASSWGKGSRYGYTF.

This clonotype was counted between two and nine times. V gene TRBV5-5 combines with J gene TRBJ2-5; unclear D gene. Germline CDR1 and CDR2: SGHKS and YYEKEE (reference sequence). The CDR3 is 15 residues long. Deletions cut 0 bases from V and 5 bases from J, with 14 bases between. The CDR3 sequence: CASSLDGNLRETQYF. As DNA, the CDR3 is TGTGCCAGCAGCTTGGACGGAAACCTCAGGGAGACCCAGTACTTC.

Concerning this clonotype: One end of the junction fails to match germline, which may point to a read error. The CDR3 DNA reads as TGTGCCTGGAGTGTGGGGGGCGAGCGGTACTTC. This translates into CAWSVGGERYF. V usage is TRBV30 and J usage is TRBJ2-7; D possibly matches TRBD1 or TRBD2 (6 bases each). Germline CDR1 GTSNPN, CDR2 SVGIG (reference sequence). This CDR3 has 11 residues.

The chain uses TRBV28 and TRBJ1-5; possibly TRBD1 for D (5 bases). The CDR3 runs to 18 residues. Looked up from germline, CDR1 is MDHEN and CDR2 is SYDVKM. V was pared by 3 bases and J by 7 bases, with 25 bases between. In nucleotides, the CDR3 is TGTGCCAGCAGTTTCCCCCGCGGGGCGGGGGATGAGGAACAGCCCCAGCATTTT. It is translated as CASSFPRGAGDEEQPQHF. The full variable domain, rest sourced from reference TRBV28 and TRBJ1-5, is DVKVTQSSRYLVKRTGEKVFLECVQDMDHENMFWYRQDPGLGLRLIYFSYDVKMKEKGDIPEGYSVSREKKERFSLILESASTNQTSMYLCASSFPRGAGDEEQPQHFGDGTRLSIL.

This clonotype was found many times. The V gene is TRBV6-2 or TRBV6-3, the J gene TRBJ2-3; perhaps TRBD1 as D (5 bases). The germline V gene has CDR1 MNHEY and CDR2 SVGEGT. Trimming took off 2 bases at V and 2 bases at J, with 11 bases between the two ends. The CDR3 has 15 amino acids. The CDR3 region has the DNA TGTGCCAGCAGTTACGGGCAGGGCGTCACAGATACGCAGTATTTT. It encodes CASSYGQGVTDTQYF.

The CDR3 is CASSLAPYFVEEQGWNYGYTF. The CDR3 DNA reads as TGTGCCAGCAGCTTAGCCCCGTATTTTGTGGAGGAACAGGGATGGAACTATGGCTACACCTTC. This chain uses TRBV7-9 with TRBJ1-2; a possible D gene is TRBD1 (6 bases). CDR3 length equals 21 residues. Germline-derived CDR1 and CDR2 are SEHNR and FQNEAQ (reference sequence). V lost 0 bases, J lost 2 bases, and 28 bases lay in between. The complete variable domain, with remaining parts taken from reference TRBV7-9 and TRBJ1-2, reads DTGVSQNPRHKITKRGQNVTFRCDPISEHNRLYWYRQTLGQGPEFLTYFQNEAQLEKSRLLSDRFSAERPKGSFSTLEIQRTEQGDSAMYLCASSLAPYFVEEQGWNYGYTFGSGTRLTVV.

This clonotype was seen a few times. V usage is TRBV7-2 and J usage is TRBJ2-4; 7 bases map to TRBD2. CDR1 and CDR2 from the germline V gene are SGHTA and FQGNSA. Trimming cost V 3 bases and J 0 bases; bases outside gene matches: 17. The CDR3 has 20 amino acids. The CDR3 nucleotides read TGTGCCAGCAGCTTCAGGACTAGTGAGGGCCTAATTCTAGCCAAAAACATTCAGTACTTC. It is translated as CASSFRTSEGLILAKNIQYF.

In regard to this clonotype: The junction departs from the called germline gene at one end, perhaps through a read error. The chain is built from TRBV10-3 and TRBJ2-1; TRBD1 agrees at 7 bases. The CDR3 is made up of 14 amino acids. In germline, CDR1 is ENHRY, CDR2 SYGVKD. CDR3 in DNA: TGTGCCGTACACCGGGACAGCTCCTACAATGTGCAGTTCTTC. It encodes CAVHRDSSYNVQFF.

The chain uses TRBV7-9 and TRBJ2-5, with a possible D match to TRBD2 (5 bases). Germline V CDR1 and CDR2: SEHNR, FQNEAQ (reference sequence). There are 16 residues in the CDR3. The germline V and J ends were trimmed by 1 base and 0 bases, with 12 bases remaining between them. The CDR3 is CASSLGTGAYQETQYF. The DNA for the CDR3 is TGTGCCAGCAGCTTAGGGACTGGCGCTTACCAAGAGACCCAGTACTTC.

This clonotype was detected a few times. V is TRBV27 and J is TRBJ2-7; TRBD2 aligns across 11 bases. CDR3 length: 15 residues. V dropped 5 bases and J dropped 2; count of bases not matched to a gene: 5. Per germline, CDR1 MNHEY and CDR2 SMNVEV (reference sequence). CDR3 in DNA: TGTGCCAGCAGTCGGGGACTAGCGGAGACCTACGAGCAGTACTTC. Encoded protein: CASSRGLAETYEQYF.

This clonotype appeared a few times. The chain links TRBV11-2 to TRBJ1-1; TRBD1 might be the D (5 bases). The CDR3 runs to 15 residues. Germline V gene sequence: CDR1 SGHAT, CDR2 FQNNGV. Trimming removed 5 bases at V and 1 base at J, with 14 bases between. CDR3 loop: CASSSWGSENTEAFF. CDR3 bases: TGTGCCAGCAGCAGCTGGGGGTCCGAGAACACTGAAGCTTTCTTT.

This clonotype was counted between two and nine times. The CDR3 here is CASSSSRGLETQYF. In DNA form, the CDR3 reads TGTGCCAGCAGCTCGAGCAGGGGTTTAGAGACCCAGTACTTC. The chain links TRBV7-2 to TRBJ2-5, with D tentatively TRBD1 (6 bases). Germline V gene lookup returns CDR1 SGHTA and CDR2 FQGNSA. V was clipped by 4 bases and J by 4 bases, with 13 bases between them. This CDR3 is 14 amino acids long.

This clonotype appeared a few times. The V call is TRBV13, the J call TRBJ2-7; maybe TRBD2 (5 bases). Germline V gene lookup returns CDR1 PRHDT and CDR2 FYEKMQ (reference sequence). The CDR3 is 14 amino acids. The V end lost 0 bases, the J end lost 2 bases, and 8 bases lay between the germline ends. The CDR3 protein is CASSLGTTTYEQYF. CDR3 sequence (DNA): TGTGCCAGCAGCTTAGGGACTACTACCTACGAGCAGTACTTC.

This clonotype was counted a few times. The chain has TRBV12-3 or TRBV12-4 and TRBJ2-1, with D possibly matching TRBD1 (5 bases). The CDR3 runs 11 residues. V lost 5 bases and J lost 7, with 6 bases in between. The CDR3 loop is CASSGQNEQFF. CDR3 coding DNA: TGTGCCAGCAGTGGACAAAATGAGCAGTTCTTC.

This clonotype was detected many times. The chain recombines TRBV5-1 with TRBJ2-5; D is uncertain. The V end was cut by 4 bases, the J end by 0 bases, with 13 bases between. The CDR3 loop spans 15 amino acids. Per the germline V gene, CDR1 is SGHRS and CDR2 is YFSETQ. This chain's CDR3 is CASSEEWENQETQYF. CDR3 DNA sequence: TGCGCCAGCAGCGAGGAGTGGGAAAACCAAGAGACCCAGTACTTC. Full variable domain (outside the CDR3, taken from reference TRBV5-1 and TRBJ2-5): KAGVTQTPRYLIKTRGQQVTLSCSPISGHRSVSWYQQTPGQGLQFLFEYFSETQRNKGNFPGRFSGRQFSNSRSEMNVSTLELGDSALYLCASSEEWENQETQYFGPGTRLLVL.

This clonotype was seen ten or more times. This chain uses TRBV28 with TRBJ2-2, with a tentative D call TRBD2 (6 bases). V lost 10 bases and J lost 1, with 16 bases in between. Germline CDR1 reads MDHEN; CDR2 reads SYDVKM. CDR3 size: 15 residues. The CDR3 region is CATSMVSGNTGELFF. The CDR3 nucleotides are TGTGCCACCTCGATGGTTAGCGGGAACACCGGGGAGCTGTTTTTT.

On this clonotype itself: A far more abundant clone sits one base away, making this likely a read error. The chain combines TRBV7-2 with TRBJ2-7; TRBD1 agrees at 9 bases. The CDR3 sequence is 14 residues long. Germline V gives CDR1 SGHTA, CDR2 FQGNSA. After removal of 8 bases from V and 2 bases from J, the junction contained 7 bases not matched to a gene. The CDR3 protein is CASGPGQGPYEQYF. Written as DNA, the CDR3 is TGTGCCAGCGGCCCGGGACAGGGACCCTACGAGCAGTACTTC.

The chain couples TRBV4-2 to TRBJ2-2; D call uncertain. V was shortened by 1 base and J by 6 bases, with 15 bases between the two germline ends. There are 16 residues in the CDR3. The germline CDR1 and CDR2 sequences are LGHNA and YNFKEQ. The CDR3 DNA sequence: TGTGCCAGCAGCCAAGGTGTCCAAGCACCTCCCGGGGAGCTGTTTTTT. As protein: CASSQGVQAPPGELFF.

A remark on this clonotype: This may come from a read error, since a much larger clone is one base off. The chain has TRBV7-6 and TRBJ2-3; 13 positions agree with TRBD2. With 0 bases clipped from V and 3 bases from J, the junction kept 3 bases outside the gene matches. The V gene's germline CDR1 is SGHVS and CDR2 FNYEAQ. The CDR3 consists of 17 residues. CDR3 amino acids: CASSLALGLAGTDTQYF. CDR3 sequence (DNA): TGTGCCAGCAGCTTAGCCCTGGGACTAGCGGGGACAGATACGCAGTATTTT.